This T cell receptor beta chain was documented in a study of cytomegalovirus exposure and HLA in healthy donors. On the study more broadly: Earlier work reported around 110 million unique TCR beta sequences from 150 million to 200 million T cells.

PCR used 60 Vbeta primers and 13 Jbeta primers. The protocol was immunoSEQ multiplex PCR, while the TCRdb copy is restricted to in-frame clones and leaves out a portion. The listing records 200,000 to 250,000 clones. The germline V and J ends were trimmed by 3 bases and 2 bases, with 8 bases remaining between them. This CDR3 has 15 residues. CDR1 and CDR2 from the germline V gene are MNHEY and SMNVEV (reference sequence). General observations from the study: A later analysis showed TCR association rates differing by HLA locus, peaking at DRB1 and lowest at HLA-C.

On this clone itself: Its target is not known.

The origin of this receptor is a girl aged 2 to 9 in good health and CMV-seropositive. J is TRBJ2-6 and V is TRBV27, with D perhaps matching TRBD1 (6 bases). The sample was PBMCs. In DNA form, the CDR3 reads TGTGCCAGCAGTTTGGGGGCGCCTGGGGCCAACGTCCTGACTTTC. It yields the protein CASSLGAPGANVLTF.